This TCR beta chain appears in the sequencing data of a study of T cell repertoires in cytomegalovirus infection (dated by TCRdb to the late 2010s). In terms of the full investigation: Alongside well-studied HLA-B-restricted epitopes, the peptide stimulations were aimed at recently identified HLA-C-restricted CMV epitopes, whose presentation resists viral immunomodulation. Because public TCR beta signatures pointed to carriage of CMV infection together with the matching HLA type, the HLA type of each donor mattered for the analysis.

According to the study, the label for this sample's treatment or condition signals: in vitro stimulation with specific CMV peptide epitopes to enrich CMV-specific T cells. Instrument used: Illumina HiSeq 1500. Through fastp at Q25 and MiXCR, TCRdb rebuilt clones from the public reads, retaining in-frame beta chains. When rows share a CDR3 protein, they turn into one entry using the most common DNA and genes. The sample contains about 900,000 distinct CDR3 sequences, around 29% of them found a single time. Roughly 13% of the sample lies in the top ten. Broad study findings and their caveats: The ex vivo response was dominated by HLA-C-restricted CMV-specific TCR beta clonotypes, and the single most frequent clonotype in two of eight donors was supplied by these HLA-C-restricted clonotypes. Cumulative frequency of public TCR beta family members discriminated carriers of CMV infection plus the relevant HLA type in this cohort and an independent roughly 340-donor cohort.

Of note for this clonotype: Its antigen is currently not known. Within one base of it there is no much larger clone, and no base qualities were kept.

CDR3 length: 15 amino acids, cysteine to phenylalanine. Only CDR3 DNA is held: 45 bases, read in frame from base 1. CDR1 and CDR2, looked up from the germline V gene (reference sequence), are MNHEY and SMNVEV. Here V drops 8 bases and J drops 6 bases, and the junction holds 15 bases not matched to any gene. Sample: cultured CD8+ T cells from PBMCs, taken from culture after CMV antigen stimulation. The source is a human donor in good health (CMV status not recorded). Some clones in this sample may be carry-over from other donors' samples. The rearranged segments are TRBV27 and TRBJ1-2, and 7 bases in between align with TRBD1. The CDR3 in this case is CASSSSSGGANGYTF. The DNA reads TGTGCCAGCTCCAGTTCGTCAGGGGGAGCAAATGGCTACACCTTC.